One sample yielded the 16 T cell receptor beta chains listed below, sequenced in a study of blood T cells in healthy people across ages. Using a J-beta primer mix together with a sample-barcoded 5' primer, a second PCR was run for about 6 to 11 cycles. TCRdb re-analysed the 5' RACE reads in MiXCR, keeping a single row per CDR3 protein. The sample contains about 1.6 million distinct CDR3 sequences, roughly a third of which appear only once. Sequencing used blood. These TCRs come from a woman aged 25 to 39 in good health.

The chain couples TRBV4-1 to TRBJ1-5; no definite D call. CDR3 length: 17 residues. CDR1 and CDR2 from the germline V gene are MGHRA and YSYEKL. Trimming removed 0 bases at V and 0 bases at J, with 12 bases between. The CDR3 here is CASSQEVQFYSNQPQHF. CDR3 DNA sequence: TGCGCCAGCAGCCAAGAGGTCCAGTTTTATAGCAATCAGCCCCAGCATTTT.

The table lists this clonotype with a few counts. The rearrangement links TRBV6-6 to TRBJ2-7, with a possible D match to TRBD2 (6 bases). CDR1 and CDR2 from the germline V gene are MNHNY and SVGAGI (reference sequence). CDR3 length equals 15 residues. V was trimmed by 5 bases and J by 10 bases, leaving 24 bases between them. The CDR3 protein is CASSGWGGTQEPQYF. The DNA for the CDR3 is TGTGCCAGCAGTGGATGGGGCGGGACGCAAGAGCCCCAGTACTTC.

This chain links TRBV11-2 with TRBJ2-1, with 8 bases identical to TRBD2. This CDR3 is 17 amino acids long. The V gene end was trimmed by 0 bases and the J gene end by 5 bases; junction bases not matched to a gene: 9. In germline, CDR1 is SGHAT, CDR2 FQNNGV. This CDR3 is CASSLDLTGGPHNEQFF. CDR3 DNA sequence: TGTGCCAGCAGCTTAGATCTAACGGGAGGGCCCCACAATGAGCAGTTCTTC.

This clonotype has a handful of counts. The chain recombines TRBV6-2 or TRBV6-3 with TRBJ1-5; D possibly corresponds to TRBD1 (6 bases). V was cut by 6 bases and J by 0 bases, with 15 bases left in between. The germline gives CDR1 MNHEY, CDR2 SVGEGT. The CDR3 extends over 16 amino acids. CDR3 coding DNA: TGTGCCAGCAGACGGATGGCAGGGGATAGCAATCAGCCCCAGCATTTT. Encoded protein: CASRRMAGDSNQPQHF.

This chain connects TRBV2 to TRBJ2-1; D gene unclear. This CDR3 is built from 15 residues. The germline V gene encodes CDR1 SNHLY and CDR2 FYNNEI. Trimming removed 1 base from V and 6 bases from J, with 13 bases in between. This CDR3 is CASSEDQRLRNEQFF. Here the CDR3 DNA reads TGTGCCAGCAGTGAAGACCAAAGACTGCGCAATGAGCAGTTCTTC.

The gene calls are TRBV5-1 and TRBJ2-3; 7 nucleotides line up with TRBD1. Per germline, CDR1 SGHRS and CDR2 YFSETQ. The CDR3 is made up of 18 amino acids. With 4 bases clipped from V and 5 bases from J, the junction kept 19 bases outside the gene matches. The CDR3 spells CASSHGTAIPLRGDTQYF. The CDR3 DNA reads TGCGCCAGCAGCCACGGGACAGCGATACCCCTCCGTGGAGATACGCAGTATTTT. Based on the CDR3 plus reference TRBV5-1 and TRBJ2-3, the full variable domain is KAGVTQTPRYLIKTRGQQVTLSCSPISGHRSVSWYQQTPGQGLQFLFEYFSETQRNKGNFPGRFSGRQFSNSRSEMNVSTLELGDSALYLCASSHGTAIPLRGDTQYFGPGTRLTVL.

This clonotype was detected only a few times. This chain uses TRBV18 with TRBJ2-7; TRBD2 matches at 7 bases. J gave up 0 bases and V 2 bases, and 4 bases lay outside the gene matches. CDR3 size: 15 residues. Per germline, CDR1 KGHSH and CDR2 LQKENI. The CDR3 bases are TGTGCCAGCTCACCATCTAGCGGAAGCTCCTACGAGCAGTACTTC. This translates into CASSPSSGSSYEQYF.

Concerning this clonotype: Germline is not matched at one junction end, which may reflect a read error. The V call is TRBV5-1, the J call TRBJ2-7, with 11 bases matching TRBD2. The CDR3 length is 15 residues. Germline V lookup: CDR1 SGHRS, CDR2 YFSETQ. CDR3 nucleotides: TGCGCCAGCAGCTTATTAGCGGGAGGGCCTTACGAGCGGTACTTC. Amino acids: CASSLLAGGPYERYF.

This chain connects TRBV3-1 to TRBJ1-2, with TRBD1 matching over 7 bases. After removal of 1 base from V and 5 bases from J, the junction contained 7 bases not matched to a gene. Germline values: CDR1 LGHDT, CDR2 YNNKEL (reference sequence). CDR3 length: 15 amino acids. CDR3 sequence: CASSQGPGTAYGYTF. The CDR3 DNA sequence: TGTGCCAGCAGCCAAGGTCCCGGGACAGCATATGGCTACACCTTC.

This rearrangement joins TRBV5-1 to TRBJ2-7; possibly TRBD2 for D (6 bases). V was shortened by 6 bases and J by 0 bases, with 10 bases between the two germline ends. The CDR3 length is 13 residues. From germline, CDR1 is SGHRS and CDR2 YFSETQ. The CDR3, as DNA: TGCGCCAGCATGGAGGGGAGCTCCTACGAGCAGTACTTC. This gives the protein CASMEGSSYEQYF.

The chain couples TRBV3-1 to TRBJ1-2; D is uncertain. V lost 0 bases and J 8 bases, leaving 16 bases between the germline ends. The CDR3 spans 15 residues. Germline CDR1 and CDR2: LGHDT and YNNKEL (reference sequence). The CDR3 loop is CASSQDWEVKVGYTF. In DNA form, the CDR3 reads TGTGCCAGCAGCCAAGATTGGGAGGTCAAAGTCGGCTACACCTTC.

The chain joins TRBV6-5 to TRBJ2-5; the match to TRBD1 covers 8 bases. CDR1 and CDR2 from the germline V gene are MNHEY and SVGAGI. CDR3 length equals 14 residues. The J segment lost 5 bases and the V segment lost 5 bases, leaving 7 bases of the junction unmatched. The chain's CDR3 is CASSGWTGSETQYF. CDR3 nucleotides: TGTGCCAGCAGTGGATGGACAGGGTCGGAGACCCAGTACTTC.

J is TRBJ2-5 and V is TRBV5-1, with a weak D call TRBD2 (5 bases). Germline CDR1 and CDR2: SGHRS and YFSETQ. This CDR3 region has 15 residues. V was pared by 1 base and J by 4 bases, with 14 bases between. CDR3 protein: CASSLPGSGGETQYF. The CDR3 DNA follows: TGCGCCAGCAGCTTGCCCGGGTCCGGAGGAGAGACCCAGTACTTC. Based on the CDR3 plus reference TRBV5-1 and TRBJ2-5, the full variable domain is KAGVTQTPRYLIKTRGQQVTLSCSPISGHRSVSWYQQTPGQGLQFLFEYFSETQRNKGNFPGRFSGRQFSNSRSEMNVSTLELGDSALYLCASSLPGSGGETQYFGPGTRLLVL.

A few counts support this clonotype. The V gene is TRBV5-1, the J gene TRBJ2-1; D call uncertain. The V end was cut by 0 bases, the J end by 3 bases, with 7 bases between. Germline V gives CDR1 SGHRS, CDR2 YFSETQ. The CDR3 has 14 residues. CDR3 in amino acids: CASSLVESYNEQFF. The CDR3 DNA follows: TGCGCCAGCAGCTTGGTAGAGAGCTACAATGAGCAGTTCTTC.

As to this clonotype: It may be a read error: a sequence one base away is much more abundant. This rearrangement joins TRBV20-1 to TRBJ2-1, with D unresolved. This CDR3 comprises 12 residues. Germline V gives CDR1 DFQATT, CDR2 SNEGSKA (reference sequence). The CDR3 nucleotides are TGCAGTGCTAGTTGGAAGTACAATGTGCAGTTCTTC. Protein: CSASWKYNVQFF.

This clonotype was seen many times. V usage is TRBV12-3 or TRBV12-4 and J usage is TRBJ2-7; no clear D gene. V lost 6 bases and J 0 bases, leaving 15 bases between the germline ends. The length of the CDR3 is 15 residues. The CDR3 spells CASSPGPMSSYEQYF. For the CDR3, the DNA is TGTGCCAGCAGCCCTGGACCTATGAGCTCCTACGAGCAGTACTTC.